Listed below are T cell receptor beta chains from one sample, sequenced in a study of T cell repertoires in cytomegalovirus infection. Each CDR3 protein is one row after TCRdb ran MiXCR on the reads. The sample contains 250,000 to 350,000 distinct CDR3 sequences, under 30% of which appear only once. The specimen was PBMCs. All receptors come from a human donor in good health (CMV status not recorded). Some clones in this sample may be carry-over from other donors' samples. Both conserved end residues are part of each CDR3. The D gene is left open where the match is weak. Size is omitted from some rows. Given values are once, few, many or a class for expanded clones.

NA | TRBJ1-5 | TRBV30 | TRBD1 | TGTGCCTGGAGTACCGGGACAGGGGGAAATCAGCCCCAGCATTTT | CAWSTGTGGNQPQHF
NA | TRBJ1-4 | TRBV12-3/TRBV12-4 | NA | TGTGCCAGCAGTTTCCGGAATAATGAAAAACTGTTTTTT | CASSFRNNEKLFF
many | TRBJ1-5 | TRBV7-2 | TRBD1 | TGTGCCAGCAGCCAGGGGGCGAACAATCAGCCCCAGCATTTT | CASSQGANNQPQHF
many | TRBJ1-4 | TRBV11-2 | TRBD1 | TGTGCCAGCAGCATCCAACAGGGGCAGGGAAAACTGTTTTTT | CASSIQQGQGKLFF
NA | TRBJ1-6 | TRBV10-3 | NA | TGTGCCATCAGTGAGTTCGGAGAATCACCCCTCCACTTT | CAISEFGESPLHF
few | TRBJ2-1 | TRBV5-6 | NA | TGTGCCAGCACCGAGTGGGACAATGAGCAGTTCTTC | CASTEWDNEQFF
NA | TRBJ1-1 | TRBV7-9 | NA | TGTGCCCTCAGTGGCCAGGGAACCACTGAAGCTTTCTTT | CALSGQGTTEAFF
NA | TRBJ1-1 | TRBV7-2 | TRBD1 | TGTGCCAGCAGCTTACGGGGACAGGGACCGAACACTGAAGCTTTCTTT | CASSLRGQGPNTEAFF
many | TRBJ2-3 | TRBV7-2 | TRBD1 | TGTGCCAGCAGCCGACAGGGGCAAGTTAGCACAGATACGCAGTATTTT | CASSRQGQVSTDTQYF
NA | TRBJ2-3 | TRBV5-1 | NA | TGCGCCAGCAGCTTGGCCAATGCGGAGGGAAGTGCTACGCAGTATTTT | CASSLANAEGSATQYF
NA | TRBJ2-3 | TRBV20-1 | TRBD2 | TGCAGAGCTCTAGCGGGGGGGCCTTCGGATACGCAGTATTTT | CRALAGGPSDTQYF
NA | TRBJ1-1 | TRBV7-6 | NA | TGTGCCAGCAGCTTAGAAGCTGAAGCTTTCTTT | CASSLEAEAFF
NA | TRBJ1-1 | TRBV20-1 | NA | TGCAGTGCTAGTCGACAGTTGAACACTGAAGCTTTCTTT | CSASRQLNTEAFF
NA | TRBJ2-3 | TRBV2 | TRBD2 | TGTGCCAGCCCCCGCCCCGGGGGGGGCACAGATACGCAGTATTTT | CASPRPGGGTDTQYF
many | TRBJ2-1 | TRBV7-9 | NA | TGTGCCAGCAGCCCAACCTGGTTGTACTACAATGAGCAGTTCTTC | CASSPTWLYYNEQFF
NA | TRBJ2-7 | TRBV6-2/TRBV6-3 | TRBD2 | TGTGCCAGCATCCCGGGACTAGCGGGTTCCTACGAGCAGTACTTC | CASIPGLAGSYEQYF
NA | TRBJ2-1 | TRBV6-8 | TRBD2 | TGTGCCAGCAGTTACTCCCCATCCGGGGGGTACAATGAGCAGTTCTTC | CASSYSPSGGYNEQFF
many | TRBJ2-3 | TRBV20-1 | NA | TGCAGTGCGCCGGGGAGGGGGATAACAGATACGCAGTATTTT | CSAPGRGITDTQYF
many | TRBJ1-2 | TRBV7-8 | TRBD1 | TGTGCCAGCAGCTTAGCAGAGACAGGGATCGGCTACACCTTC | CASSLAETGIGYTF
few | TRBJ1-2 | TRBV27 | NA | TGTGCCAGCGGGAGAAGCTATGGCTACACCTTC | CASGRSYGYTF
NA | TRBJ2-7 | TRBV7-9 | TRBD1 | TGTGCCAGCAGCCCATTAGACAGGGATTCCTACGAGCAGTACTTC | CASSPLDRDSYEQYF
many | TRBJ1-6 | TRBV7-6 | NA | TGTGCCAGCAGCTTAGTCAGGGATTCACCCCTCCACTTT | CASSLVRDSPLHF
NA | TRBJ2-5 | TRBV7-9 | NA | TGTGCCAGCAGCTTAAATGAAGGAGAGACCCAGTACTTC | CASSLNEGETQYF
few | TRBJ2-3 | TRBV5-6 | NA | TGTGCCAGCAGCTTTAGTAGTCCCGATACGCAGTATTTT | CASSFSSPDTQYF
NA | TRBJ2-6 | TRBV2 | NA | TGTGCCAGCAATGCATTGTCTGGGGCCAACGTCCTGACTTTC | CASNALSGANVLTF
few | TRBJ1-6 | TRBV28 | NA | TGTGCCAGCAGTAGTTATAATTCACCCCTCCACTTT | CASSSYNSPLHF
once | TRBJ1-5 | TRBV5-1 | NA | TGCGCCAGCAGCTTGTGGGGGCCCCAGCATTTT | CASSLWGPQHF
few | TRBJ2-2 | TRBV19 | TRBD2 | TGTGCCAGTATTCGGACTAGCGGGAGCGGGGAGCTGTTTTTT | CASIRTSGSGELFF
few | TRBJ2-1 | TRBV18 | NA | TGTGCCAGCTCCCCCAGTACGGATGAGCAGTTCTTC | CASSPSTDEQFF